In this sample, the clone carrying this TCR beta chain turned up a few times. As yet, its antigen is unknown. Amplification yielded TCR beta CDR3 regions, with RNA transcripts as the source. A first-round RT-PCR of the TCR CDR3 used the HTBI primer set. In TCRdb, the multiplex PCR reads were re-called with MiXCR into one record per CDR3 protein. The sample consists of under 400,000 distinct CDR3 sequences, approximately 25% of them appearing once. These data belong to a study of T cells in Graves' hyperthyroidism and ophthalmopathy. General study results and limits: Ophthalmopathy stood apart from stable hyperthyroidism in a 13 V-J model.

Per germline, CDR1 GTSNPN and CDR2 SVGIG (reference sequence). V was cut by 1 base and J by 1 base, with 7 bases left in between. The CDR3 is made up of 13 amino acids. Sequencing was carried out using blood. This clonotype was sampled from a man aged 50-60 years with Graves' hyperthyroidism. V and J are TRBV30 and TRBJ1-1; a weak D match, TRBD1 (5 bases). In DNA form, the CDR3 reads TGTGCCTGGAGTGCAGGGAAGAACACTGAAGCTTTCTTT. Translating gives CAWSAGKNTEAFF.